This TCR beta chain was found in a study of beta chain features in type 1 diabetes. Study-level information: Cell yields, gender and age were comparable in patients and healthy donors.

Purity of each sorted population was above 95%. The CDR3 sequence is 14 residues long. Germline CDR1 is SQVTM and CDR2 is ANQGSEA. The V segment lost 4 bases and the J segment 5 bases; nucleotides outside the gene matches: 6. Isolated RNA was reverse transcribed in full, so expressed TCRB transcripts were sequenced. Some clones are missing from TCRdb's copy, which holds only in-frame ones; the method was immunoSEQ multiplex PCR. The top ten clones hold 0.02% to 0.025% of a sample with some 900,000 clones, roughly a sixth of them seen once. Whole-study results and caveats: Sampled from patients, naive, central memory and Treg TCRB repertoires appeared more similar than those sampled from healthy donors. Within each of all four CD4+ subsets, Type 1 diabetes patients had TCRB CDR3s that were moderately but significantly shorter.

This clone has more than one count but fewer than ten. What it binds is unknown. The clonotype was recovered from a woman between 18 and 29 years old in good health. Sample: naive CD4+ T cells from blood. The chain carries TRBV29-1 and TRBJ1-4; 8 nucleotides align to TRBD1. As DNA, the CDR3 is TGCAGCGTTGGGGAGGGACAGGTGAATGAAAAACTGTTTTTT. Its translation is CSVGEGQVNEKLFF.